This TCR beta chain is from a study of blood T cell repertoires in COVID-19. Germline-derived CDR1 and CDR2 are SGHDN and FVKESK. The V segment lost 1 base and the J segment 2 bases; nucleotides outside the gene matches: 3. This CDR3 is built from 15 residues. Sequencing used immunoSEQ multiplex PCR; TCRdb keeps in-frame clones, though not all of them. In the table there are fewer than 140,000 clones, less than 80% of which are singletons. The V gene is TRBV14, the J gene TRBJ2-3, with TRBD2 identical over 7 bases. Sequenced input: peripheral blood. The source is a man older than 75 with COVID-19, enrolled during active disease. CDR3 loop: CASSQGRLATDTQYF. CDR3 coding DNA: TGTGCCAGCAGCCAAGGGCGACTAGCCACAGATACGCAGTATTTT.